Below are 5 T cell receptor beta chains sequenced from a single sample in a study of radiotherapy plus CTLA-4 blockade in lung cancer. Clones were read by immunoSEQ multiplex PCR, and TCRdb kept only the in-frame ones, dropping some. The table includes approximately 52,000 clones, around 79% detected once. Sequencing was performed on peripheral blood, taken from a patient treated with radiotherapy plus ipilimumab. The receptors stem from a human donor with non-small cell lung cancer who had a complete response to radiotherapy plus ipilimumab.

The genes are TRBV5-1 and TRBJ2-1; no clear D gene. CDR1 SGHRS and CDR2 YFSETQ come from the germline V gene. This CDR3 has 15 amino acids. Trimming pared 4 bases from V and 0 bases from J, leaving 11 bases between. The CDR3 region is CASSPSLASYNEQFF. In nucleotides, the CDR3 is TGCGCCAGCAGCCCGTCTTTGGCCTCCTACAATGAGCAGTTCTTC.

This clone was detected once. V and J are TRBV7-2 and TRBJ1-2, with a possible D match to TRBD1 (6 bases). CDR3 size: 13 residues. Trimming cost V 5 bases and J 4 bases, with 11 bases left between them. The germline V gene has CDR1 SGHTA and CDR2 FQGNSA. The CDR3 DNA follows: TGTGCCAGCAGCCCGCGGACAGTCTATGGCTACACCTTC. It is translated as CASSPRTVYGYTF.

This clone was observed a handful of times. The rearrangement joins TRBV4-1 to TRBJ1-2, with D possibly matching TRBD1 (5 bases). Trimming stripped 4 bases from V and 8 bases from J, with 20 bases between. There are 15 residues in the CDR3. Germline CDR1 MGHRA, CDR2 YSYEKL. The DNA of the CDR3 is TGCGCCAGCAGCCTTCGGGACTGGGCCCGAGGAGGCTACACCTTC. Encoded protein: CASSLRDWARGGYTF.

The V call is TRBV12-5, the J call TRBJ2-7; 7 positions agree with TRBD1. The CDR3 covers 13 residues. Per the germline V gene, CDR1 is LGHNT and CDR2 is FRNRAP. Trimming at V came to 7 bases and at J to 0 bases, leaving 3 bases not matched to a gene. The CDR3: CASADRNSYEQYF. DNA of the CDR3: TGTGCTAGTGCGGACAGGAACTCCTACGAGCAGTACTTC.

The V call is TRBV7-2, the J call TRBJ1-1, with unresolved D. V lost 1 base and J lost 5, with 11 bases in between. The CDR3 has 14 residues. Germline V gene data show CDR1 as SGHTA and CDR2 as FQGNSA. CDR3 region: CASSLDPARTEAFF. CDR3 in DNA: TGTGCCAGCAGCTTAGATCCCGCCCGGACTGAAGCTTTCTTT.